The rows below give T cell receptor beta chains drawn from one sample of a study of blood T cell repertoires in COVID-19. Sequenced by immunoSEQ multiplex PCR; TCRdb stores in-frame clones only, minus some. The table lists fewer than 250,000 clones, around 89% of them singletons. What was sequenced was PBMCs or T cells enriched from blood (not recorded which). The receptors shown here come from a man aged 25 to 40 who had been exposed to COVID-19. Each CDR3 is given with its conserved first and last residue. Fields, in order: clone size, J gene, D gene, V gene, CDR3 DNA, CDR3 protein. A D gene is named only where the DNA matches it firmly. Only part of the rows carry a size: once, few, many, or a class if the clone is expanded.

>many|TRBJ1-2|-|TRBV30
TGTGCCTGGAAAAGGGGAAGCTACACCTTC
CAWKRGSYTF
>-|TRBJ2-2|TRBD1|TRBV19
TGTGCCAGTAGTCTCCTCGGTGCAGGGGGCCCCGGGGAGCTGTTTTTT
CASSLLGAGGPGELFF
>-|TRBJ1-1|TRBD1|TRBV7-9
TGTGCCAGCAGCTTAGCCGGGACAGGGGGCGGGTTCCCTGAAGCTTTCTTT
CASSLAGTGGGFPEAFF
>-|TRBJ1-1|-|TRBV18
TGTGCCAGCTCACCAGAAAGGGGGGGGTACACTGAAGCTTTCTTT
CASSPERGGYTEAFF
>few|TRBJ2-5|TRBD2|TRBV24-1
TGTGCCACCAGTGATTCTCGGGGGGGCCTTGAGACCCAGTACTTC
CATSDSRGGLETQYF
>-|TRBJ2-7|TRBD2|TRBV4-3
TGCGCCAGCTCCTCGGGGCGGGGGGGACGGGAGCAGTACTTC
CASSSGRGGREQYF
>-|TRBJ2-3|-|TRBV27
TGTGCCAGCAGTTTGGGGGGAGCTTTCCTCACAGATACGCAGTATTTT
CASSLGGAFLTDTQYF
>-|TRBJ1-6|-|TRBV28
TGTGCCAGCAAGGGACACATTAATTCACCCCTCCACTTT
CASKGHINSPLHF
>-|TRBJ1-2|-|TRBV18
TGTGCCAGCTCACCGACGGAAGCGCATGGCTACACCTTC
CASSPTEAHGYTF
>once|TRBJ2-5|TRBD1|TRBV29-1
TGCAGCGTTGGGGACAGAGAGACCCAGTACTTC
CSVGDRETQYF
>-|TRBJ2-3|-|TRBV7-9
TGTGCCAGCAGCCCCCGCGACCCAGGGACGCAGTATTTT
CASSPRDPGTQYF
>-|TRBJ2-2|-|TRBV4-1
TGCGCCAGCAGCCAAGTCGATTCGGTCACCGGGGAGCTGTTTTTT
CASSQVDSVTGELFF
>-|TRBJ1-6|TRBD1|TRBV7-8
TGTGCCAGCAGCCTGACAGGGGAAAATTCACCCCTCCACTTT
CASSLTGENSPLHF
>-|TRBJ2-5|-|TRBV4-2
TGTGCCAGCAGCTCCCGGGACTCCCAAGAGACCCAGTACTTC
CASSSRDSQETQYF
>once|TRBJ2-7|-|TRBV7-9
TGTGCCAGCACCTCGCTACTAGGGGGAAAGTACTTC
CASTSLLGGKYF
>-|TRBJ2-7|-|TRBV7-6
TGTGCCAGCAGCTTAGGGGGCAGGCCAACCTACGAGCAGTACTTC
CASSLGGRPTYEQYF
>-|TRBJ1-1|-|TRBV19
TGTGCCAGTAATGGACACCCGAACACTGAAGCTTTCTTT
CASNGHPNTEAFF
>-|TRBJ2-3|-|TRBV6-5
TGTGCCAGCAGCAACGCGGGTGCCGCAGATACGCAGTATTTT
CASSNAGAADTQYF
>-|TRBJ2-1|TRBD1|TRBV19
TGTGCCAGTAGTGTCCGGGACAGTTACAATGAGCAGTTCTTC
CASSVRDSYNEQFF
>-|TRBJ2-5|TRBD2|TRBV19
TGTGCCAGTAGTATCAGGGAGGGGTACCAAGAGACCCAGTACTTC
CASSIREGYQETQYF
>-|TRBJ2-3|-|TRBV30
TGTGCCTGGAGCGCCGGGACTCTGCGCACAGATACGCAGTATTTT
CAWSAGTLRTDTQYF
>-|TRBJ2-1|TRBD2|TRBV4-3
TGCGCCAGCAGCCAAGCGCCTAGCGGACATTACAATGAGCAGTTCTTC
CASSQAPSGHYNEQFF
>-|TRBJ2-1|-|TRBV5-4
TGTGCCAGCAGTTATCCCGGGACTCCATACAATGAGCAGTTCTTC
CASSYPGTPYNEQFF
>once|TRBJ2-7|TRBD1|TRBV12-3/TRBV12-4
TGTGCCAGCACCAAGGGACAGGGGGAGCAGTACTTC
CASTKGQGEQYF
>few|TRBJ1-1|-|TRBV3-1/TRBV3-2
TGTGCCAGCAGCCAAGATCAGGTGATGGGTGAAGCTTTCTTT
CASSQDQVMGEAFF
>-|TRBJ1-6|-|TRBV4-1
TGCGCCAGCAGGGATACAGTGGCAGGGGAGAATTCACCCCTCCACTTT
CASRDTVAGENSPLHF
>-|TRBJ1-2|TRBD1|TRBV6-2/TRBV6-3
TGTGCCAGCAGCTTTGACAGGGGAGGCTACACCTTC
CASSFDRGGYTF
>-|TRBJ1-1|TRBD1|TRBV29-1
TGCAGCGTTCTAGAGTCTCGACAGGGGGCGACTGAAGCTTTCTTT
CSVLESRQGATEAFF
>-|TRBJ1-5|-|TRBV19
TGTGCCAGTAGTACGGACAGTAGCAATCAGCCCCAGCATTTT
CASSTDSSNQPQHF
>-|TRBJ2-7|-|TRBV19
TGTGCCAGTAGTATGGGCAGGACCTACGAGCAGTACTTC
CASSMGRTYEQYF
>-|TRBJ1-2|TRBD1|TRBV27
TGTGCCAGCAGCTTAACGCTTGGGACAGACCTTACCTATGGCTACACCTTC
CASSLTLGTDLTYGYTF
>-|TRBJ2-5|TRBD2|TRBV4-3
TGCGCCAGCAGCCCCGGACTAGCGGGTATACAAGAGACCCAGTACTTC
CASSPGLAGIQETQYF
>-|TRBJ1-6|-|TRBV4-1
TGCGCCAGCAGCCAGGAACAGGGACAATATAATTCACCCCTCCACTTT
CASSQEQGQYNSPLHF
>-|TRBJ2-5|TRBD1|TRBV6-5
TGTGCCAGCAGGGACAGGGGGCAAGAGACCCAGTACTTC
CASRDRGQETQYF
>-|TRBJ1-5|TRBD1|TRBV20-1
TGCAGTGCTAGTAAGCAGGGGGTGGATGGGATCAGCAATCAGCCCCAGCATTTT
CSASKQGVDGISNQPQHF
>-|TRBJ2-3|TRBD2|TRBV4-1
TGCGCCAGCAGCCATCCCGGACTAGCGGGGGGGCCCGGCACAGATACGCAGTATTTT
CASSHPGLAGGPGTDTQYF
>-|TRBJ1-1|-|TRBV5-1
TGCGCCAGCAGCCTGGGCGGGGAGCGGGAAGCTTTCTTT
CASSLGGEREAFF
>-|TRBJ1-4|TRBD1|TRBV5-5
TGTGCCAGCAGCCCCCAGGGGGGTTCAACTAATGAAAAACTGTTTTTT
CASSPQGGSTNEKLFF
>-|TRBJ2-5|TRBD2|TRBV27
TGTGCCAGCAGAGGGGGGTGGTCTAGCGGGCGGCGGGAGACCCAGTACTTC
CASRGGWSSGRRETQYF
>once|TRBJ2-1|-|TRBV7-7
TGTGCCAGCAGCTCCTCAGGGGCTACTTACAATGAGCAGTTCTTC
CASSSSGATYNEQFF
>few|TRBJ1-2|TRBD1|TRBV7-9
TGTGCCAGCAGCTTAGAAGGGACAGGGGCGGATGGCTACACCTTC
CASSLEGTGADGYTF
>once|TRBJ2-2|-|TRBV15
TGTGCCACCAGCAGAGTCGTTGTAGGAGGATCCGGGGAGCTGTTTTTT
CATSRVVVGGSGELFF
>-|TRBJ2-5|TRBD1|TRBV19
TGTGCCAGTAACCCGGGACAGGGTCAAGAGACCCAGTACTTC
CASNPGQGQETQYF